Detailed here is one T cell receptor (beta chain). Its antigen is unknown. These data belong to a study of cytomegalovirus exposure and HLA in healthy donors. Study observations and caveats: An analysis done earlier found most TCR beta V segments productive about 87% or about 30% of the time. A later analysis showed that HLA-associated TCR beta chains had undergone more clonal expansion than equally common others. The authors enumerated roughly 160 TCR beta chains as linked to cytomegalovirus.

Looked up from germline, CDR1 is SGHRS and CDR2 is YFSETQ. Trimming cost V 5 bases and J 0 bases, with 8 bases left between them. The CDR3 is 13 residues long. The primer mix had 60 Vbeta and 13 Jbeta primers. Libraries were prepared by immunoSEQ multiplex PCR; TCRdb keeps only in-frame clonotypes and omits some of them. Of about 100,000 clones in the sample, roughly 78% were seen once. The V gene is TRBV5-1, the J gene TRBJ1-1; tentatively, D is TRBD1 (5 bases). Sequencing was carried out using PBMCs. This receptor was identified in a middle-aged woman in good health and CMV-seronegative. The CDR3 sequence: CASRGGLNTEAFF. In nucleotides, the CDR3 is TGCGCCAGCAGGGGGGGACTGAACACTGAAGCTTTCTTT.